The next 15 T cell receptor beta chains were all read from a single sample in a study of OX40 agonist ivuxolimab in advanced cancers. TCRdb's table, derived via immunoSEQ multiplex PCR, lists solely in-frame clones and lacks some. The sample records approximately 110,000 clones, roughly 90% being singletons. The sample was CD4+ or CD8+ T cells sorted from blood, taken in a trial of the OX40 agonist ivuxolimab. The receptor source for this set is an adult with an advanced solid tumor such as melanoma, head and neck, liver or kidney cancer.

The chain joins TRBV5-1 to TRBJ2-6, with 7 bases that match TRBD1. With V trimmed by 4 bases and J by 1 base, 8 bases remained unmatched. CDR1 is SGHRS and CDR2 is YFSETQ in the germline V gene. This CDR3 has 17 amino acids. The CDR3 DNA sequence: TGCGCCAGCAGCCCGGGACAGTCAATATCTGGGGCCAACGTCCTGACTTTC. The encoded protein is CASSPGQSISGANVLTF.

The CDR3 reads CASSVRRGLAGEVWGNEQFF. The CDR3 region has the DNA TGTGCCAGCAGCGTACGCCGCGGACTAGCGGGAGAGGTCTGGGGAAATGAGCAGTTCTTC. The chain recombines TRBV9 with TRBJ2-1, with 13 bases matching TRBD2. V was clipped by 1 base and J by 7 bases; unmatched bases: 17. CDR3 length: 20 amino acids. CDR1 and CDR2 (germline): SGDLS, YYNGEE. The full variable domain, its missing parts supplied by reference TRBV9 and TRBJ2-1, is DSGVTQTPKHLITATGQRVTLRCSPRSGDLSVYWYQQSLDQGLQFLIQYYNGEERAKGNILERFSAQQFPDLHSELNLSSLELGDSALYFCASSVRRGLAGEVWGNEQFFGPGTRLTVL.

The chain couples TRBV9 to TRBJ2-7; D is possibly TRBD1 or TRBD2 (5 bases each). Deletions cut 0 bases from V and 1 base from J, with 8 bases between. The CDR3 consists of 14 residues. CDR1 and CDR2 (germline): SGDLS, YYNGEE. The CDR3 region has the DNA TGTGCCAGCAGCGTAGGGGACGGATCCTACGAGCAGTACTTC. Protein: CASSVGDGSYEQYF.

This clone was seen just once. CDR3 sequence: CASSLAEGDYNEQFF. In DNA form, the CDR3 reads TGTGCCAGCAGCCTAGCGGAGGGAGACTACAATGAGCAGTTCTTC. This chain links TRBV11-3 with TRBJ2-1, with 7 positions matching TRBD2. The CDR3 consists of 15 residues. Germline V gene sequence: CDR1 SGHNT, CDR2 YENEEA. The V gene end was trimmed by 5 bases and the J gene end by 3 bases; junction bases not matched to a gene: 7.

The gene calls are TRBV7-2 and TRBJ2-3; 14 bases fit TRBD2. V lost 5 bases, J lost 1 base, and 2 bases stayed unmatched. This CDR3 is built from 16 residues. Germline V gene lookup returns CDR1 SGHTA and CDR2 FQGNSA. The CDR3 is CASSPGLAGGTDTQYF. The DNA for the CDR3 is TGTGCCAGCAGCCCGGGACTAGCGGGAGGCACAGATACGCAGTATTTT.

This clone was detected once. The chain recombines TRBV10-3 with TRBJ2-3, with D perhaps matching TRBD1 (7 bases). This CDR3 is 14 amino acids long. Germline CDR1 ENHRY, CDR2 SYGVKD. The germline V and J ends were trimmed by 8 bases and 0 bases, with 12 bases remaining between them. The CDR3 DNA is TGTGCCATCGCGGGGACAGCTAGCACAGATACGCAGTATTTT. This gives the protein CAIAGTASTDTQYF.

The chain employs TRBV6-6 and TRBJ2-1; 11 positions match TRBD2. The trim removed 2 bases at V and 6 bases at J, leaving 6 bases unmatched. Germline values: CDR1 MNHNY, CDR2 SVGAGI (reference sequence). The CDR3 loop spans 16 amino acids. The CDR3 sequence is CASSYTSGLAANEQFF. The CDR3 nucleotides read TGTGCCAGCAGTTACACGTCGGGACTAGCGGCCAATGAGCAGTTCTTC.

The J gene is TRBJ1-5, the V gene TRBV7-3; D might be TRBD1 (5 bases). This CDR3 region has 15 residues. V was cut by 6 bases and J by 4 bases, with 16 bases left in between. Germline-derived CDR1 and CDR2 are SGHTA and FQGTGA. The chain's CDR3 is CASRSPGLRNQPQHF. In DNA form, the CDR3 reads TGTGCCAGCAGGTCTCCAGGGCTGAGGAATCAGCCCCAGCATTTT.

The CDR3 region is CASSEGQINEKLFF. The DNA of the CDR3 is TGTGCCAGCAGTGAAGGGCAGATTAATGAAAAACTGTTTTTT. The chain is built from TRBV2 and TRBJ1-4; D is ambiguous. V was trimmed by 1 base and J by 4 bases, leaving 7 bases between them. Germline CDR1 and CDR2: SNHLY and FYNNEI. The CDR3 has 14 amino acids.

The chain is built from TRBV11-1 and TRBJ2-3, with 13 bases matching TRBD2. The CDR3 runs to 17 residues. Germline lookup yields CDR1 SGHAT and CDR2 FQDESV (reference sequence). The ends lost 5 bases at V and 2 bases at J; junction bases unmatched: 7. The CDR3 DNA is TGTGCCAGCAGCCGAAGAGGGACTAGCGGGACCACAGATACGCAGTATTTT. Amino acid sequence: CASSRRGTSGTTDTQYF.

The rearrangement uses TRBV27 and TRBJ2-7; 12 bases are shared with TRBD1. J was trimmed by 7 bases and V by 4 bases; bases with no gene match: 8. In germline, CDR1 is MNHEY, CDR2 SMNVEV (reference sequence). CDR3 size: 15 residues. This CDR3 is CASSSYRDRGQEQYF. The CDR3 DNA reads as TGTGCCAGCAGTTCATATCGGGACAGGGGGCAAGAGCAGTACTTC.

The chain employs TRBV27 and TRBJ2-2; 10 bases agree with TRBD2. V lost 4 bases and J lost 6; bases outside the gene matches: 5. The CDR3 runs 15 residues. Germline assignment: CDR1 MNHEY and CDR2 SMNVEV (reference sequence). The CDR3 reads CASSSGLARAGELFF. CDR3 DNA sequence: TGTGCCAGCAGTTCGGGACTAGCGCGGGCCGGGGAGCTGTTTTTT.

V is TRBV10-3 and J is TRBJ1-5; D ambiguous. Germline CDR1 ENHRY, CDR2 SYGVKD. The V end was cut by 4 bases, the J end by 7 bases, with 11 bases between. The CDR3 is 13 amino acids. CDR3 amino acids: CAISGGSGQPQHF. CDR3 coding DNA: TGTGCCATCAGTGGGGGATCCGGGCAGCCCCAGCATTTT.

In its sample, this clone was seen a few times. V is TRBV2 and J is TRBJ1-5, with a possible D match to TRBD1 (6 bases). CDR1 SNHLY and CDR2 FYNNEI come from the germline V gene. CDR3 length equals 14 residues. Trimming stripped 5 bases from V and 5 bases from J, with 13 bases between. CDR3 sequence: CASSSQGMYQPQHF. CDR3 in DNA: TGTGCCAGCAGTTCCCAGGGGATGTATCAGCCCCAGCATTTT.

The chain combines TRBV9 with TRBJ1-1; 7 positions agree with TRBD1. The V and J ends lost 3 bases and 6 bases, in that order; junction bases with no gene match: 11. There are 15 residues in the CDR3. Germline V gives CDR1 SGDLS, CDR2 YYNGEE. The CDR3 bases are TGTGCCAGCAGCGATCGACAGGGATGGGGCGCTGAAGCTTTCTTT. It specifies CASSDRQGWGAEAFF.